Given below is one T cell receptor (beta chain) in context. This specimen belongs to a study of blood T cell repertoires in COVID-19. At the level of the study: Sources were T cells, B-cell-depleted T cells, or PBMCs; the material itself was cDNA or gDNA.

The CDR3 is made up of 14 amino acids. Per the germline V gene, CDR1 is LGHDT and CDR2 is YNNKEL (reference sequence). The trim removed 5 bases at V and 8 bases at J, leaving 7 bases unmatched. Assay used: immunoSEQ multiplex PCR; TCRdb lists only in-frame clones, some missing. Among nearly 300,000 clones, approximately 84% were seen once, and the ten largest hold more than 1.4%. The TCR sequence derives from a human donor with COVID-19, enrolled during active disease. The donor label of this sample is uncertain. Material for sequencing was peripheral blood. This chain links TRBV3-1 (or the pseudogene TRBV3-2) with TRBJ1-2; 11 bases agree with TRBD1. The CDR3 DNA follows: TGTGCCAGCAGCTACGGACAGGGGGCTGGCGGCTACACCTTC. Protein sequence: CASSYGQGAGGYTF.